This T cell receptor (beta chain) was recorded in a study of early T cells in non-severe SARS-CoV-2 infection (dated by TCRdb to the early 2020s). About the investigation overall: Bulk RNA from unsorted whole blood was used for TCR sequencing, so alpha and beta chains could not be paired. On the study overall, not on this receptor specifically: VDJdb matching was skewed toward anti-spike CD8 responses and likely underestimated virus-specific expansions, missing private and CD4 specificities.

This clonotype was seen many times. Its antigen is unknown. Qualities for individual bases were not recorded, and no much larger clone is one base off. The study was a case-control design nested within a healthcare worker cohort in London, UK, with weekly nasopharyngeal swab PCR tests and blood sampling. Healthcare workers were enrolled in the week of the UK lockdown, from 23 to 31 March 2020, and were followed every week for up to roughly 15 weeks. The library was built by means of 5' RACE. Instrument used: NextSeq 500. Unique molecular identifiers were attached to individual cDNA molecules in the TCR library protocol so that sequencing error and PCR bias could be corrected. Both TCR alpha and beta chains were sequenced, and tight co-correlation was observed between alpha and beta sequence abundances in each sample. For the original study's pipeline: Decombinator V4 was used to perform V gene, J gene and CDR3 annotation of TCR sequences. Expanded TCRs were defined as changing significantly between any two time points under a Poisson model with p below 0.0001. TCR abundances were normalised to the total number of TCRs sequenced in each sample and reported as counts per million. TRAV1-2 paired with TRAJ12, TRAJ20 or TRAJ33 defined MAIT TCRs, while TRAV10 paired with TRAJ18 defined iNKT TCRs. VDJdb, accessed 1 November 2021, was searched for CMV, EBV and SARS-CoV-2 annotated TCRs, with TCRs annotated for multiple antigens excluded. TCRdb reworked the public reads: Q25 trimming with fastp, MiXCR clone assembly, productive beta chains retained. Rows with one shared CDR3 protein collapse into an entry with the most common genes and DNA. The V and J calls and clone size come from TCRdb's table, not from the authors' own analysis. Across this sample there are 40,000 to 60,000 distinct CDR3 sequences, with about 4.6% seen only once. Of the sample, roughly 6% falls within the top ten clones.

The CDR3 sequence holds 15 residues, the cysteine and phenylalanine included. Just CDR3 DNA is preserved here, 45 bases in frame from base 1. The germline V gene (reference sequence) supplies CDR1 LGHDT and CDR2 YNNKEL. V sheds 0 bases and J sheds 5 bases, leaving 11 bases between their ends. The rearranged chain carries TRBV3-1 and TRBJ2-1; TRBD2 is perhaps the D gene, given 5 matching bases. Sequencing input: whole blood. The receptor comes from an adult who was a healthcare worker with PCR-confirmed SARS-CoV-2 infection or an uninfected control (not recorded which). The DNA sequence follows: TGTGCCAGCAGCCAAGAACAGACCGGGAACAATGAGCAGTTCTTC. The resulting protein is CASSQEQTGNNEQFF.